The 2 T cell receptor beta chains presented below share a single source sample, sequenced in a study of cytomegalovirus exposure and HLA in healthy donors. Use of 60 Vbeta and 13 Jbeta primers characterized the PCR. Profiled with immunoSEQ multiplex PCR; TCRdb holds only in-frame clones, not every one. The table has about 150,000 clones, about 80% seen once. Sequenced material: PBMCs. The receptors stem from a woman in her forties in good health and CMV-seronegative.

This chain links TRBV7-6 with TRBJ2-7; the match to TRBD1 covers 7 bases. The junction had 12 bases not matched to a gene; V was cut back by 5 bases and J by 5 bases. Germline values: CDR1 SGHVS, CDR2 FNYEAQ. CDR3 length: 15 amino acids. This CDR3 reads CASSRSARGQNEQYF. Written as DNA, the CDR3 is TGTGCCAGCAGCCGCAGCGCGAGGGGGCAGAACGAGCAGTACTTC.

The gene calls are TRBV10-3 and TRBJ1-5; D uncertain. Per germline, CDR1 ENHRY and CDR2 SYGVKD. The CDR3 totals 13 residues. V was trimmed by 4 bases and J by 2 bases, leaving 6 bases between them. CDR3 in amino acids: CAISGTGNQPQHF. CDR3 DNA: TGTGCCATCAGTGGTACAGGCAATCAGCCCCAGCATTTT.